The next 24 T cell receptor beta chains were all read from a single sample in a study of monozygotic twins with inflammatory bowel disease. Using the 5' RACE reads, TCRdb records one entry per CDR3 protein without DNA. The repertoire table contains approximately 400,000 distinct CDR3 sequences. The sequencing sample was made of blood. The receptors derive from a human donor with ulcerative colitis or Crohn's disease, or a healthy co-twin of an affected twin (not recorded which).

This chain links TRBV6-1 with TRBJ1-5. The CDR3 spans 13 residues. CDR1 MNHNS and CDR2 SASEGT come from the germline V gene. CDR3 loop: CASQVSDNQPQHF.

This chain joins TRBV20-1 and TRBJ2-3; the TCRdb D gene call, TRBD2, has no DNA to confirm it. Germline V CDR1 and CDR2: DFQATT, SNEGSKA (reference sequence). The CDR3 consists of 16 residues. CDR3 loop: CSASSGTSGSTDTQYF.

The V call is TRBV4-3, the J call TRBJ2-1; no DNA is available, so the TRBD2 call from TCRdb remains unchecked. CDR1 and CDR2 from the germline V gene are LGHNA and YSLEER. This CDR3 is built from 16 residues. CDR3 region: CASSQDEAGFGNEQFF.

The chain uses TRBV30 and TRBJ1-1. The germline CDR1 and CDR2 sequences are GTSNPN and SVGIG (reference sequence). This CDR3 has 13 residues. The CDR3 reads CAWTENTNTEAFF.

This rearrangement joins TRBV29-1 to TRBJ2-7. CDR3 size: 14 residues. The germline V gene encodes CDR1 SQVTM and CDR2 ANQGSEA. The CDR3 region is CSVATGGSSYEQYF.

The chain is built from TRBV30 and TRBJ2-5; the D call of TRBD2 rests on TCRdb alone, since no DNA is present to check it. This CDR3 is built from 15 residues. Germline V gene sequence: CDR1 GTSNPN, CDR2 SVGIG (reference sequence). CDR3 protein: CAWRRTSGRTETQYF.

CDR3 protein: CASSLPSSGANVLTF. The chain employs TRBV28 and TRBJ2-6. The germline V gene encodes CDR1 MDHEN and CDR2 SYDVKM. There are 15 residues in the CDR3.

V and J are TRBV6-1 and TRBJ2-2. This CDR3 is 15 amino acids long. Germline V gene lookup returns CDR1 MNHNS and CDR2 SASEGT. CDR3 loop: CASSGGSFGAGELFF.

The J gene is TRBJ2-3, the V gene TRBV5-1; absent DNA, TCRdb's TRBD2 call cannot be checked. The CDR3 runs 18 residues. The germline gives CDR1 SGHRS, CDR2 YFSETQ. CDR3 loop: CASSSHTSGRARADTQYF.

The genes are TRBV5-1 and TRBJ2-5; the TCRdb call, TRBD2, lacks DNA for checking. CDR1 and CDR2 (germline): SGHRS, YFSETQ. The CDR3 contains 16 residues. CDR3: CASSLAAGKHSETQYF.

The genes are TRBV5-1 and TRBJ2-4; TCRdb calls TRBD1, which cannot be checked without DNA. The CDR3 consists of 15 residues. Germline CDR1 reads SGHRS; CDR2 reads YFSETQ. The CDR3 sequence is CASSLEDRPKNIQYF.

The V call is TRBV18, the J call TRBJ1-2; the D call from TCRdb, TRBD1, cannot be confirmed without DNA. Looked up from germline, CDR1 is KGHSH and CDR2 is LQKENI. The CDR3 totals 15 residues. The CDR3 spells CASSPPIGNLYGYTF.

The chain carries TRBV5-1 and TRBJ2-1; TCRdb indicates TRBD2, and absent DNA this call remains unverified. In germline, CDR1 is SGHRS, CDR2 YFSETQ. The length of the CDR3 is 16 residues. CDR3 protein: CASSLAQAGGYNEQFF.

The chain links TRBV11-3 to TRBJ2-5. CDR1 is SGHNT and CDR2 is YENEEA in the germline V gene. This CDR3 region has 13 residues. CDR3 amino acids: CASSLVFQETQYF.

CDR3 amino acids: CASSLAPGGNYGYTF. The chain combines TRBV7-9 with TRBJ1-2; lacking DNA, the TRBD1 call made by TCRdb goes unchecked. The CDR3 loop spans 15 amino acids. The germline V gene encodes CDR1 SEHNR and CDR2 FQNEAQ (reference sequence).

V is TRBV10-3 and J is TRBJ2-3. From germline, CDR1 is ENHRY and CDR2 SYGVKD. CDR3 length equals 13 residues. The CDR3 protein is CATSFRQGDTQYF.

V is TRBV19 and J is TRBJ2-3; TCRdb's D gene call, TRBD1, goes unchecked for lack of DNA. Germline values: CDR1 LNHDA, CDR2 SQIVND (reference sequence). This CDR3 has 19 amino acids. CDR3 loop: CASTGDRGPQDSSTDTQYF.

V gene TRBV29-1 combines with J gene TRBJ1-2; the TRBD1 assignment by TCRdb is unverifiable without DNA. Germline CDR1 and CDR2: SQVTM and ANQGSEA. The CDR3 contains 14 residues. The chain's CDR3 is CSVDGGGPNYGYTF.

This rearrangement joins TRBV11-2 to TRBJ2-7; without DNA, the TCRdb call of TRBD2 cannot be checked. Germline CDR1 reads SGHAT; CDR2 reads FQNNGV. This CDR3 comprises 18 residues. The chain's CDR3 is CASSLGPSGRPKSYEQYF.

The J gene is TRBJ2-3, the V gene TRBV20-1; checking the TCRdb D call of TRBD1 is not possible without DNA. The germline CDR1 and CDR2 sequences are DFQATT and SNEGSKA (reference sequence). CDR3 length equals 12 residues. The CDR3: CSAKPLIDTQYF.

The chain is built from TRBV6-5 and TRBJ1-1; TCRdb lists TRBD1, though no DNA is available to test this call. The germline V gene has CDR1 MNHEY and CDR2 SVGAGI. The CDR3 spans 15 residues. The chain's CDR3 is CASSYAPRKNTEAFF.

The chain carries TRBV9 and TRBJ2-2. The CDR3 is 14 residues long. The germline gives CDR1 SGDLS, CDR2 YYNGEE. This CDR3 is CASSVDQVVGELFF.

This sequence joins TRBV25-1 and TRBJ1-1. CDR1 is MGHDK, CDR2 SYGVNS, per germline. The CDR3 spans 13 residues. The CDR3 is CASSEFWNTEAFF.

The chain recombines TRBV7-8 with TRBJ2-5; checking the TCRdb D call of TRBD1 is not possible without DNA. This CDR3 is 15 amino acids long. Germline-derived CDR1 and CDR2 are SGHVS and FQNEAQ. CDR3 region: CASSLGGLYQETQYF.